This TCR beta chain was found in a study of cytomegalovirus exposure and HLA in healthy donors. This CDR3 has 20 amino acids. Notes on this clone: Its target is unknown.

This table comes from immunoSEQ multiplex PCR, and its TCRdb copy is limited to in-frame clones, with some not included. Of some 80,000 clones in the sample, 95% to 97% were seen once. Broader study findings: Clusters of TCRs from the first cohort tended to co-occur in the 130 or so validation repertoires (as a later analysis found).

The chain has TRBV21-1 and TRBJ1-2; the D segment call TRBD1 is taken from the table without a DNA check. TRBV21-1 is a pseudogene segment. The specimen was PBMCs. The sequence was obtained from a woman under 30 in good health and CMV-seronegative. In nucleotides, the CDR3 is TGTGCCAGCAGCAAAGTCCATGGGACAGTTTCACCCCCCGAATACTATGGCTACACCTTC. Translation: CASSKVHGTVSPPEYYGYTF.